This is a list of T cell receptor beta chains from one sample in a study of OX40 agonist ivuxolimab in advanced cancers. Using immunoSEQ multiplex PCR, the repertoire was profiled, and TCRdb retains in-frame clones only, with some absent. The table shows under 70,000 clones, with 80% to 90% occurring only once. This specimen was CD4+ or CD8+ T cells sorted from blood, taken in a trial of the OX40 agonist ivuxolimab. Every receptor here comes from an adult with an advanced solid tumor such as melanoma, head and neck, liver or kidney cancer. Both conserved end residues are part of each CDR3. The D gene is left open where the match is weak. Clone size is not always given. Where it is, it says once, few, many or a class for expanded clones.

D: TRBD1
size: -
J: TRBJ2-2
V: TRBV7-2
CDR3: CASSLGTANTGELFF
DNA: TGTGCCAGCAGCTTGGGGACAGCGAACACCGGGGAGCTGTTTTTT

D: TRBD2
size: -
J: TRBJ2-3
V: TRBV28
CDR3: CASRSPLGTSGGQHTDTQYF
DNA: TGTGCCAGCCGCAGCCCCCTTGGGACTAGCGGGGGACAACACACAGATACGCAGTATTTT

D: -
size: medium-sized
J: TRBJ2-2
V: TRBV6-1
CDR3: CASNLTPNTGELFF
DNA: TGTGCCAGCAACCTGACGCCTAACACCGGGGAGCTGTTTTTT

D: -
size: -
J: TRBJ2-1
V: TRBV9
CDR3: CASSVGPAFYNEQFF
DNA: TGTGCCAGCAGCGTAGGGCCAGCCTTCTACAATGAGCAGTTCTTC

D: -
size: -
J: TRBJ2-5
V: TRBV7-2
CDR3: CASSLMETQYF
DNA: TGTGCCAGCAGCTTAATGGAGACCCAGTACTTC

D: -
size: once
J: TRBJ2-5
V: TRBV11-1
CDR3: CASSSPGLYETQYF
DNA: TGTGCCAGCAGCTCCCCGGGGCTTTATGAGACCCAGTACTTC

D: TRBD2
size: -
J: TRBJ2-1
V: TRBV6-4
CDR3: CASSDPEREREGYNEQFF
DNA: TGTGCCAGCAGTGACCCGGAGAGGGAGCGGGAGGGATACAATGAGCAGTTCTTC

D: -
size: -
J: TRBJ2-1
V: TRBV14
CDR3: CASSQAGRNNEQFF
DNA: TGTGCCAGCAGCCAAGCGGGGCGGAACAATGAGCAGTTCTTC

D: -
size: few
J: TRBJ2-7
V: TRBV7-3
CDR3: CASSTTLRGEQYF
DNA: TGTGCCAGCAGCACTACTCTTAGGGGCGAGCAGTACTTC

D: TRBD1
size: once
J: TRBJ1-1
V: TRBV5-1
CDR3: CASSVGQMNTEAFF
DNA: TGCGCCAGCAGCGTGGGACAGATGAACACTGAAGCTTTCTTT

D: -
size: few
J: TRBJ1-1
V: TRBV30
CDR3: CAWSFPGTEAFF
DNA: TGTGCCTGGAGTTTTCCTGGGACTGAAGCTTTCTTT

D: TRBD1
size: -
J: TRBJ2-7
V: TRBV28
CDR3: CASRGTGAYEQYF
DNA: TGTGCCAGCAGGGGGACAGGGGCCTACGAGCAGTACTTC

D: -
size: -
J: TRBJ2-3
V: TRBV4-1
CDR3: CASSQVAPTDTQYF
DNA: TGCGCCAGCAGCCAAGTAGCCCCCACAGATACGCAGTATTTT

D: TRBD1
size: -
J: TRBJ1-4
V: TRBV6-5
CDR3: CASSGQEHEKLFF
DNA: TGTGCCAGCTCGGGACAGGAGCATGAAAAACTGTTTTTT

D: -
size: -
J: TRBJ2-6
V: TRBV10-3
CDR3: CAISGTQRRQSSGANVLTF
DNA: TGTGCCATCAGTGGGACTCAGAGACGTCAATCCTCTGGGGCCAACGTCCTGACTTTC

D: TRBD1
size: -
J: TRBJ1-5
V: TRBV27
CDR3: CASSFIGQGATFGQPQHF
DNA: TGTGCCAGCAGTTTCATCGGACAGGGGGCGACGTTTGGTCAGCCCCAGCATTTT

D: -
size: -
J: TRBJ1-5
V: TRBV28
CDR3: CASPPGGNGPSNQPQHF
DNA: TGTGCCAGCCCCCCGGGGGGGAACGGGCCTAGCAATCAGCCCCAGCATTTT

D: -
size: -
J: TRBJ2-7
V: TRBV15
CDR3: CATSRARAYEQYF
DNA: TGTGCCACCAGCAGAGCCAGGGCTTACGAGCAGTACTTC

D: TRBD2
size: -
J: TRBJ2-1
V: TRBV11-3
CDR3: CASSAAGGFTYNEQFF
DNA: TGTGCCAGCAGCGCCGCCGGGGGGTTCACCTACAATGAGCAGTTCTTC

D: -
size: once
J: TRBJ2-7
V: TRBV18
CDR3: CASSPRVQGYEQYF
DNA: TGTGCCAGCTCACCGCGGGTACAGGGATACGAGCAGTACTTC

D: -
size: -
J: TRBJ2-1
V: TRBV15
CDR3: CATSRDYGGRGNEQFF
DNA: TGTGCCACCAGCAGAGATTATGGGGGCAGGGGCAATGAGCAGTTCTTC

D: TRBD1
size: -
J: TRBJ1-1
V: TRBV20-1
CDR3: CSARGTGGAFF
DNA: TGCAGTGCTAGGGGGACAGGTGGCGCTTTCTTT